The 4 T cell receptor beta chains presented below share a single source sample, sequenced in a study of molecular identifiers for immune sequencing clone quantification. TCRdb called the PCR reads again in MiXCR, with one record for every CDR3 protein. Of hundreds of thousands of distinct CDR3 sequences in the sample, about 25% are singletons; the top ten hold roughly 0.83%. Sequenced: naive CD8+ T cells from blood, with Jurkat cell RNA spiked in. The subset was: FACS-sorted CD8+CD4-CCR7+CD45RA+ naive T cells. Source of these receptors: a human donor in good health. Some libraries in this study had Jurkat cell RNA spiked in.

In regard to this clonotype: Germline is not matched at one junction end, which may reflect a read error. This sequence joins TRBV5-1 and TRBJ2-1, with TRBD1 identical over 7 bases. CDR1 is SGHRS and CDR2 is YFSETQ in the germline V gene. The CDR3 is 17 residues long. The CDR3 DNA is TGCGCCATCAGCTTGGAAGTTGAGGGGGCGGCCTACAATGAGCAGTTCTTC. Protein product: CAISLEVEGAAYNEQFF.

The chain combines TRBV7-7 with TRBJ2-2; D unresolved. Trimming stripped 4 bases from V and 4 bases from J, with 19 bases between. This CDR3 contains 17 residues. Germline CDR1 SSHAT, CDR2 FNYEAQ (reference sequence). DNA for the CDR3: TGTGCCAGCAGCTCTCTACCGGCCTCGAGAGGCACCGGGGAGCTGTTTTTT. Its protein is CASSSLPASRGTGELFF.

The V and J genes are TRBV7-2 and TRBJ2-7, with TRBD2 matching over 7 bases. This CDR3 is built from 14 residues. Germline CDR1 reads SGHTA; CDR2 reads FQGNSA. The junction had 6 bases not matched to a gene; V was cut back by 4 bases and J by 3 bases. CDR3 region: CASSSSPSGYEQYF. DNA for the CDR3: TGTGCCAGCAGCTCCTCCCCTAGCGGCTACGAGCAGTACTTC.

Turning to this clonotype: This may come from a read error, since a much larger clone is one base off. The rearrangement joins TRBV25-1 to TRBJ1-5; 9 nucleotides line up with TRBD1. CDR3 size: 14 residues. The germline V gene encodes CDR1 MGHDK and CDR2 SYGVNS. Losses at the gene ends were 6 bases for V and 6 bases for J; bases not matched to a gene: 6. The CDR3 region has the DNA TGTGCCAGCAGCGCACAGGGGGCAGCTCAGCCCCAGCATTTT. Protein: CASSAQGAAQPQHF.